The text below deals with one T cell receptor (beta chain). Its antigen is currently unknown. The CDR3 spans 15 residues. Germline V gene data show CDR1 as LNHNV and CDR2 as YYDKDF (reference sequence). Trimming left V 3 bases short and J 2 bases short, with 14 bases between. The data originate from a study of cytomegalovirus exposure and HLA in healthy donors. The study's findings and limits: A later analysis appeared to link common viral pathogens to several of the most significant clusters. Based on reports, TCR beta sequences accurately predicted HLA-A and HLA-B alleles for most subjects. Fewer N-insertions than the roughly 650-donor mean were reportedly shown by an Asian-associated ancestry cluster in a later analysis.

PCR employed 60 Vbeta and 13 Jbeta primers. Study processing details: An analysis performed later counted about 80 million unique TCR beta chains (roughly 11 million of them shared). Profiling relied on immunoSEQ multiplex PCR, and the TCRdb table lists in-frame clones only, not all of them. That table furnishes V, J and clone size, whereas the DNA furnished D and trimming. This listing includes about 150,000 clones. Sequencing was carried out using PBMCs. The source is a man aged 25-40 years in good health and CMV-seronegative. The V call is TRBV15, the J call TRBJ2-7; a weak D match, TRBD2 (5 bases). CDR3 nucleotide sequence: TGTGCCACCAGCAGGGGAGACGGGTTCACCTACGAGCAGTACTTC. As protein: CATSRGDGFTYEQYF.